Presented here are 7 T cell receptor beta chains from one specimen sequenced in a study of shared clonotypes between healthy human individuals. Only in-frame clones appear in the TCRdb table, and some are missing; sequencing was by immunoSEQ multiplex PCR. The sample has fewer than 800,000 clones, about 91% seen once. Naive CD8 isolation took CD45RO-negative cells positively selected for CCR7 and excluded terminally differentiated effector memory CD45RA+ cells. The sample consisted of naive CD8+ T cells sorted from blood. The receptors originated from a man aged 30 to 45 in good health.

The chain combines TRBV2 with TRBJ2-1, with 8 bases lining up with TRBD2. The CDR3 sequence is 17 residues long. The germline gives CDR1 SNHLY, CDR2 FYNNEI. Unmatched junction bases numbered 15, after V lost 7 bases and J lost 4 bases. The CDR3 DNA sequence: TGTGCCAGCATAGGGCAAACGGGAGGGGGGAGGTACAATGAGCAGTTCTTC. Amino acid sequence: CASIGQTGGGRYNEQFF.

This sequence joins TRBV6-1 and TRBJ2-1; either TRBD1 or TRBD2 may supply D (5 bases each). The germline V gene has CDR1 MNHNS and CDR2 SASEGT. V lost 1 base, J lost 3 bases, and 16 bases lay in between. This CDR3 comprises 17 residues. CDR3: CASSEVPFGAGYNEQFF. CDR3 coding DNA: TGTGCCAGCAGTGAAGTGCCTTTTGGGGCGGGCTACAATGAGCAGTTCTTC.

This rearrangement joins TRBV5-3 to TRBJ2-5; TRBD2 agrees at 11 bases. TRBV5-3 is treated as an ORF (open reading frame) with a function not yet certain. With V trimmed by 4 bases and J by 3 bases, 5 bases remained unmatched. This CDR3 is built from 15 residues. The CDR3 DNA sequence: TGTGCCAGAAGCACGCATAGCGGGAGGGAAGAGACCCAGTACTTC. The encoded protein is CARSTHSGREETQYF.

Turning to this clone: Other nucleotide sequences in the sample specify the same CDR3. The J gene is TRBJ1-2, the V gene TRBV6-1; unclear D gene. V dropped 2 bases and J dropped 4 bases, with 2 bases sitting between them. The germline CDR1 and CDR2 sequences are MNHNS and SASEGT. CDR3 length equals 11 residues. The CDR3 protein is CASSESYGYTF. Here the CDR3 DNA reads TGTGCCAGCAGTGAATCCTATGGCTACACCTTC.

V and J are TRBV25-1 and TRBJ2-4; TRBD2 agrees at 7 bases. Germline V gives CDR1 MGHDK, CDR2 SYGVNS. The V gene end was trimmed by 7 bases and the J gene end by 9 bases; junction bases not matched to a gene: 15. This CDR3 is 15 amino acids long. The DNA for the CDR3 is TGTGCCAGCACCTCATCCCGGGCCCCGGGGGGCATTCAGTACTTC. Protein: CASTSSRAPGGIQYF.

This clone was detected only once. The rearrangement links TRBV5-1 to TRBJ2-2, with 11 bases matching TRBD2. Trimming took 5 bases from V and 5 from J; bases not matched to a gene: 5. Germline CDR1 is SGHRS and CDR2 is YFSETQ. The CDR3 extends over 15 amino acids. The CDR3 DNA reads TGCGCCAGCAGACGCCCTAGCGGGGGGACCGGGGAGCTGTTTTTT. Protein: CASRRPSGGTGELFF.

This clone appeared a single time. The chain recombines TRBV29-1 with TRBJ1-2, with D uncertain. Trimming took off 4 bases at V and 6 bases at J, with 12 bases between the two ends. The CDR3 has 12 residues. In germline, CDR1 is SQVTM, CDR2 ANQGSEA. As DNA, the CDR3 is TGCAGCGTTGTTGTCAGCTCGAATGGCTACACCTTC. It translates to CSVVVSSNGYTF.